Following are 8 T cell receptor beta chains from one sample sequenced in a study of T cell responses to AZD1222 COVID-19 vaccine. Some clones are missing from TCRdb's copy, which holds only in-frame ones; the method was immunoSEQ multiplex PCR. Found here are roughly 200,000 clones, roughly 90% of them singletons; the top ten hold about 1.7%. The sequencing used peripheral blood, collected 28 days after the second AZD1222 dose. These receptors all come from an adult who received the AZD1222 COVID-19 vaccine.

This chain joins TRBV7-9 and TRBJ1-3; D not resolved. V was pared by 1 base and J by 0 bases, with 7 bases between. Germline CDR1 reads SEHNR; CDR2 reads FQNEAQ (reference sequence). This CDR3 contains 15 residues. CDR3: CASSLGGYSGNTIYF. Here the CDR3 DNA reads TGTGCCAGCAGCTTAGGGGGATACTCTGGAAACACCATATATTTT. The whole variable domain, filled in from reference TRBV7-9 and TRBJ1-3, reads DTGVSQNPRHKITKRGQNVTFRCDPISEHNRLYWYRQTLGQGPEFLTYFQNEAQLEKSRLLSDRFSAERPKGSFSTLEIQRTEQGDSAMYLCASSLGGYSGNTIYFGEGSWLTVV.

This clone was found once. This chain uses TRBV19 with TRBJ1-5; possibly TRBD1 for D (5 bases). V was pared by 11 bases and J by 2 bases, with 16 bases between. There are 14 residues in the CDR3. Per the germline V gene, CDR1 is LNHDA and CDR2 is SQIVND (reference sequence). The CDR3 DNA is TGTGCCGGCCAAGGTTGGGGGGGCAATCAGCCCCAGCATTTT. It translates to CAGQGWGGNQPQHF.

The rearrangement joins TRBV19 to TRBJ2-5; TRBD1 is a possible D gene (6 bases). The CDR3 is 13 amino acids. Trimming left V 6 bases short and J 5 bases short, with 13 bases between. Germline V lookup: CDR1 LNHDA, CDR2 SQIVND (reference sequence). DNA of the CDR3: TGTGCCAGTAGCAACAGGGCTGGGGAGACCCAGTACTTC. This translates into CASSNRAGETQYF.

This chain connects TRBV5-5 to TRBJ1-6; TRBD1 is a possible D gene (5 bases). Germline V gene data show CDR1 as SGHKS and CDR2 as YYEKEE (reference sequence). This CDR3 has 15 amino acids. The V end lost 5 bases, the J end lost 10 bases, and 19 bases lay between the germline ends. The CDR3 loop is CASSSGTYFGSPLHF. CDR3 nucleotide sequence: TGTGCCAGCAGTTCCGGGACTTACTTTGGATCACCCCTCCACTTT. Supplemented by reference TRBV5-5 and TRBJ1-6, the full variable domain reads DAGVTQSPTHLIKTRGQQVTLRCSPISGHKSVSWYQQVLGQGPQFIFQYYEKEERGRGNFPDRFSARQFPNYSSELNVNALLLGDSALYLCASSSGTYFGSPLHFGNGTRLTVT.

This clone was picked up a small number of times. This chain joins TRBV3-1 (or the pseudogene TRBV3-2) and TRBJ1-1, with 7 positions matching TRBD1. Germline V gene data show CDR1 as LGHDT and CDR2 as YNNKEL (reference sequence). Trimming at V came to 5 bases and at J to 0 bases, leaving 3 bases not matched to a gene. The CDR3 has 14 amino acids. The CDR3 region has the DNA TGTGCCAGCAGCGTACAGGGGCTGAACACTGAAGCTTTCTTT. Its translation is CASSVQGLNTEAFF.

The chain uses TRBV25-1 and TRBJ1-1; the D gene is possibly TRBD1 (6 bases). Deletions cut 1 base from V and 6 bases from J, with 15 bases between. The CDR3 is 15 residues long. From germline, CDR1 is MGHDK and CDR2 SYGVNS. CDR3 DNA: TGTGCCAGCAGTGAATGGAGCATGGGGGCCCCTGAAGCTTTCTTT. Encoded protein: CASSEWSMGAPEAFF.

The chain is built from TRBV12-3 or TRBV12-4 and TRBJ1-2; D is unresolved. Trimming cost V 4 bases and J 3 bases, with 9 bases left between them. CDR3 length: 13 amino acids. The CDR3 loop reads CASSSNRHYGYTF. The CDR3, as DNA: TGTGCCAGCAGTTCTAACAGACACTATGGCTACACCTTC.

The chain is built from TRBV6-5 and TRBJ1-1; 9 nucleotides agree with TRBD1. Germline-derived CDR1 and CDR2 are MNHEY and SVGAGI. The length of the CDR3 is 13 residues. V gave up 5 bases and J gave up 7 bases; unmatched junction bases: 5. CDR3 coding DNA: TGTGCCAGCAGTAACAGGGGGCAGGTTGAAGCTTTCTTT. The encoded protein is CASSNRGQVEAFF.